What follows are 23 T cell receptor beta chains derived from one specimen sequenced in a study of blood T cell repertoires in COVID-19. Only in-frame clones appear in the TCRdb table, and some are missing; sequencing was by immunoSEQ multiplex PCR. The data hold under 40,000 clones, with about 89% observed a single time. What was sequenced was peripheral blood. The receptors were sampled from an elderly man with active COVID-19.

This chain links TRBV19 with TRBJ1-2; a weak D match, TRBD1 (6 bases). This CDR3 is built from 12 residues. Trimming cost V 6 bases and J 4 bases, with 9 bases left between them. Germline V gives CDR1 LNHDA, CDR2 SQIVND (reference sequence). The CDR3 here is CASRGHLYGYTF. The DNA of the CDR3 is TGTGCCAGTAGGGGACACCTCTATGGCTACACCTTC.

The rearrangement uses TRBV7-2 and TRBJ2-2, with 9 bases lining up with TRBD2. The CDR3 length is 15 residues. Germline CDR1 SGHTA, CDR2 FQGNSA. V gave up 4 bases and J gave up 5 bases; unmatched junction bases: 5. DNA of the CDR3: TGTGCCAGCAGCTGGCGAAGCGGGGGGACCGGGGAGCTGTTTTTT. This gives the protein CASSWRSGGTGELFF.

The chain combines TRBV30 with TRBJ1-1, with 7 bases matching TRBD1. From germline, CDR1 is GTSNPN and CDR2 SVGIG (reference sequence). The CDR3 has 14 amino acids. With V trimmed by 0 bases and J by 4 bases, 5 bases remained unmatched. The CDR3 DNA reads TGTGCCTGGAGTGTAACAGGGGTAGGCACTGAAGCTTTCTTT. It yields the protein CAWSVTGVGTEAFF. Complete variable domain (other parts from reference TRBV30 and TRBJ1-1): SQTIHQWPATLVQPVGSPLSLECTVEGTSNPNLYWYRQAAGRGLQLLFYSVGIGQISSEVPQNLSASRPQDRQFILSSKKLLLSDSGFYLCAWSVTGVGTEAFFGQGTRLTVV.

This rearrangement joins TRBV11-2 to TRBJ2-1, with 12 bases that match TRBD2. Germline V CDR1 and CDR2: SGHAT, FQNNGV. This CDR3 is 17 amino acids long. Germline trimming cut 2 bases from V and 8 bases from J; bases unmatched to any gene: 10. CDR3 in amino acids: CASSLRRLAGGLHEQFF. The CDR3 nucleotides are TGTGCCAGCAGCTTAAGGAGGCTAGCGGGAGGGCTCCATGAGCAGTTCTTC.

The rearrangement uses TRBV21-1 and TRBJ2-7; the listed D gene, TRBD2, was not tested against the DNA. TRBV21-1 corresponds to a pseudogene. The CDR3 has 15 amino acids. The CDR3 sequence: CASSKARDRAYEQYF. The CDR3 DNA sequence: TGTGCCAGCAGCAAAGCGAGGGATAGGGCCTACGAGCAGTACTTC.

The chain recombines TRBV5-1 with TRBJ2-5; a possible D gene is TRBD1 (5 bases). The CDR3 is 15 residues long. Germline V lookup: CDR1 SGHRS, CDR2 YFSETQ. V lost 0 bases, J lost 6 bases, and 15 bases lay in between. The DNA of the CDR3 is TGCGCCAGCAGCTTGGCCTTAGGGCCAGGGCAGACCCAGTACTTC. It codes for CASSLALGPGQTQYF.

This rearrangement joins TRBV6-2 or TRBV6-3 to TRBJ2-1, with 7 bases fitting TRBD2. Looked up from germline, CDR1 is MNHEY and CDR2 is SVGEGT. The CDR3 consists of 17 residues. The junction had 7 bases not matched to a gene; V was cut back by 2 bases and J by 0 bases. The CDR3 nucleotides are TGTGCCAGCAGTTACCCCATGGGGGGGAGCTCCTACAATGAGCAGTTCTTC. As protein: CASSYPMGGSSYNEQFF.

The chain combines TRBV7-2 with TRBJ2-2, with TRBD1 as a possible D gene (6 bases). Trimming stripped 2 bases from V and 3 bases from J, with 7 bases between. Germline lookup yields CDR1 SGHTA and CDR2 FQGNSA. The CDR3 sequence is 14 residues long. CDR3 nucleotide sequence: TGTGCCAGCAGCTTACACAGGGACACCGGGGAGCTGTTTTTT. Its translation: CASSLHRDTGELFF. Variable domain in full (rest from reference TRBV7-2 and TRBJ2-2): GAGVSQSPSNKVTEKGKDVELRCDPISGHTALYWYRQSLGQGLEFLIYFQGNSAPDKSGLPSDRFSAERTGGSVSTLTIQRTQQEDSAVYLCASSLHRDTGELFFGEGSRLTVL.

The rearrangement links TRBV18 to TRBJ2-1; 12 bases map to TRBD2. Trimming at V came to 4 bases and at J to 5 bases, leaving 6 bases not matched to a gene. The CDR3 loop spans 16 amino acids. Germline V gene data show CDR1 as KGHSH and CDR2 as LQKENI. DNA for the CDR3: TGTGCCAGCTCACTCCTAGCGGGAGGGCGGAACAATGAGCAGTTCTTC. Translation gives CASSLLAGGRNNEQFF.

The rearrangement links TRBV5-1 to TRBJ1-6; the D gene is possibly TRBD1 (5 bases). Trimming took off 3 bases at V and 7 bases at J, with 14 bases between the two ends. CDR3 length: 15 amino acids. Germline values: CDR1 SGHRS, CDR2 YFSETQ. The CDR3: CASSSRGEENSPLHF. CDR3 coding DNA: TGCGCCAGCAGCTCCCGGGGGGAGGAGAATTCACCCCTCCACTTT.

The J gene is TRBJ2-3, the V gene TRBV6-6, with 9 positions matching TRBD2. Germline V gene sequence: CDR1 MNHNY, CDR2 SVGAGI (reference sequence). This CDR3 region has 16 residues. Losses at the gene ends were 6 bases for V and 4 bases for J; bases not matched to a gene: 11. The CDR3 protein is CASRYEAGGGSDTQYF. CDR3 bases: TGTGCCAGCAGGTACGAAGCGGGAGGAGGGTCAGATACGCAGTATTTT.

This chain joins TRBV6-6 and TRBJ2-1; the D gene is possibly TRBD1 (5 bases). Germline V gene lookup returns CDR1 MNHNY and CDR2 SVGAGI (reference sequence). V shed 4 bases and J shed 2 bases, with 12 bases lying between them. The CDR3 is 15 amino acids. Here the CDR3 DNA reads TGTGCCAGCAGTTCGACAGCCGATGCCTACAATGAGCAGTTCTTC. The encoded protein is CASSSTADAYNEQFF.

The chain has TRBV18 and TRBJ2-4; D is perhaps TRBD2 (6 bases). The CDR3 consists of 15 residues. Trimming stripped 3 bases from V and 3 bases from J, with 12 bases between. Germline-derived CDR1 and CDR2 are KGHSH and LQKENI. CDR3 sequence: CASSPVGGDKNIQYF. The CDR3 DNA is TGTGCCAGCTCACCCGTCGGAGGGGACAAAAACATTCAGTACTTC.

The chain uses TRBV5-1 and TRBJ1-2; TRBD1 aligns across 8 bases. The V gene's germline CDR1 is SGHRS and CDR2 YFSETQ. V gave up 3 bases and J gave up 7 bases; unmatched junction bases: 5. The CDR3 totals 13 residues. The CDR3 is CASSYGQGGGYTF. CDR3 coding DNA: TGCGCCAGCAGCTACGGACAGGGCGGTGGCTACACCTTC.

The chain has TRBV4-1 and TRBJ2-7, with 8 bases fitting TRBD2. Germline values: CDR1 MGHRA, CDR2 YSYEKL. The trim removed 4 bases at V and 1 base at J, leaving 9 bases unmatched. This CDR3 has 16 residues. Here the CDR3 reads CASSRERSGSSYEQYF. DNA for the CDR3: TGCGCCAGCAGCCGTGAGAGGAGCGGGAGTTCCTACGAGCAGTACTTC.

V usage is TRBV6-2 or TRBV6-3 and J usage is TRBJ2-7, with 7 bases that match TRBD1. Germline V CDR1 and CDR2: MNHEY, SVGEGT. V was pared by 5 bases and J by 6 bases, with 1 base of the junction left unmatched. This CDR3 is 11 amino acids long. CDR3 coding DNA: TGTGCCAGCAGTACAGGGGCCGAGCAGTACTTC. It is translated as CASSTGAEQYF.

The V gene is TRBV7-8, the J gene TRBJ1-4, with D hard to call. CDR1 and CDR2 (germline): SGHVS, FQNEAQ. The length of the CDR3 is 15 residues. V lost 5 bases and J 3 bases, leaving 13 bases between the germline ends. CDR3 residues: CASSPEILANEKLFF. DNA of the CDR3: TGTGCCAGCAGCCCTGAGATTTTAGCTAATGAAAAACTGTTTTTT.

The genes are TRBV5-5 and TRBJ2-1, with D uncertain. V lost 4 bases and J 7 bases, leaving 18 bases between the germline ends. The CDR3 extends over 15 amino acids. Germline V gene sequence: CDR1 SGHKS, CDR2 YYEKEE (reference sequence). The CDR3, as DNA: TGTGCCAGCAGCCCTCCGCCAGGTGGGTCGAATGAGCAGTTCTTC. Its protein is CASSPPPGGSNEQFF.

This clone is deemed medium-sized. This sample also contains other DNA sequences that code for the same CDR3. The chain uses TRBV19 and TRBJ2-1; D is undetermined. Germline V gene data show CDR1 as LNHDA and CDR2 as SQIVND (reference sequence). The length of the CDR3 is 13 residues. V lost 3 bases, J lost 3 bases, and 6 bases lay in between. The CDR3 loop is CASSIDIYNEQFF. The CDR3 DNA reads TGTGCCAGTAGTATTGACATCTACAATGAGCAGTTCTTC.

This chain joins TRBV11-3 and TRBJ2-7; TRBD2 aligns across 11 bases. V gave up 0 bases and J gave up 1 base; unmatched junction bases: 14. Germline CDR1 and CDR2: SGHNT and YENEEA. The length of the CDR3 is 20 residues. This CDR3 reads CASSLDPGLAVRLTSYEQYF. CDR3 in DNA: TGTGCCAGCAGCTTAGATCCGGGACTAGCGGTGAGGTTGACATCCTACGAGCAGTACTTC.

This chain connects TRBV5-1 to TRBJ2-5; D may be TRBD1 (5 bases). The CDR3 loop spans 16 amino acids. CDR1 is SGHRS and CDR2 is YFSETQ in the germline V gene. V gave up 4 bases and J gave up 3 bases, with 19 bases separating them. CDR3 protein: CASSISLGEGEETQYF. As DNA, the CDR3 is TGCGCCAGCAGCATCTCATTAGGCGAAGGGGAAGAGACCCAGTACTTC.

V and J are TRBV19 and TRBJ1-2; no clear D. The CDR3 spans 13 residues. The V end was cut by 3 bases, the J end by 3 bases, with 8 bases between. Germline V gene lookup returns CDR1 LNHDA and CDR2 SQIVND (reference sequence). CDR3 DNA sequence: TGTGCCAGTAGTATTTATGGAGACTATGGCTACACCTTC. It encodes CASSIYGDYGYTF.

J is TRBJ1-1 and V is TRBV5-1, with D unresolved. CDR1 SGHRS and CDR2 YFSETQ come from the germline V gene. The CDR3 totals 18 residues. V was trimmed by 1 base and J by 1 base, leaving 20 bases between them. CDR3 DNA sequence: TGCGCCAGCAGCTTGTTGGGAGGGCGGTGGGCTGAGAACACTGAAGCTTTCTTT. This gives the protein CASSLLGGRWAENTEAFF.